This entry lists 31 T cell receptor beta chains sequenced from one sample in a study of vaccination effects on CD4 cells after COVID-19. No antigen is known for these receptors. TCRdb's table, derived via immunoSEQ multiplex PCR, lists solely in-frame clones and lacks some. The table records about 72,000 clones, 75% to 80% of them present only once. The culture ran for 10 days before CD4+ T cells were isolated. The sequenced sample was CD4+ T cells from PBMCs cultured without peptide, obtained before COVID-19 vaccination. These receptor sequences come from a human donor who received a COVID-19 vaccine.

The chain combines TRBV7-8 with TRBJ2-1, with D possibly TRBD1 on 6 matching bases. This CDR3 comprises 15 residues. Trimming took off 0 bases at V and 9 bases at J, with 15 bases between the two ends. CDR1 SGHVS and CDR2 FQNEAQ come from the germline V gene. CDR3 region: CASSLALRQAVEQFF. CDR3 DNA sequence: TGTGCCAGCAGCTTAGCGCTAAGACAGGCGGTTGAGCAGTTCTTC.

The rearrangement links TRBV7-2 to TRBJ2-6; D tentatively reads TRBD1 or TRBD2 (5 bases each). Germline assignment: CDR1 SGHTA and CDR2 FQGNSA. The CDR3 extends over 15 amino acids. Trimming removed 3 bases at V and 2 bases at J, with 8 bases between. The CDR3 coding sequence is TGTGCCAGCAGCTTGGGGGTAACTGGGGCCAACGTCCTGACTTTC. Translated: CASSLGVTGANVLTF.

The chain uses TRBV6-5 and TRBJ1-5; no reliable D call. This CDR3 spans 15 amino acids. The V gene's germline CDR1 is MNHEY and CDR2 SVGAGI. Trimming pared 7 bases from V and 0 bases from J, leaving 13 bases between. The CDR3 here is CASTTDSYSNQPQHF. The CDR3 region has the DNA TGTGCCAGCACGACCGATTCTTATAGCAATCAGCCCCAGCATTTT.

This clone was seen only a few times. The chain uses TRBV11-2 and TRBJ1-1, with a possible D match to TRBD1 (5 bases). The CDR3 runs 15 residues. V was clipped by 0 bases and J by 1 base, with 9 bases between them. The V gene's germline CDR1 is SGHAT and CDR2 FQNNGV. The CDR3 sequence: CASSLDPGPNTEAFF. CDR3 in DNA: TGTGCCAGCAGCTTAGATCCGGGACCGAACACTGAAGCTTTCTTT.

The rearrangement links TRBV6-2 or TRBV6-3 to TRBJ2-3; perhaps TRBD2 as D (7 bases). CDR1 MNHEY and CDR2 SVGEGT come from the germline V gene. The CDR3 sequence is 14 residues long. V dropped 4 bases and J dropped 3 bases, with 11 bases sitting between them. CDR3 protein: CASSSRGGTDTQYF. CDR3 coding DNA: TGTGCCAGCAGTTCCAGGGGAGGGACAGATACGCAGTATTTT.

The J gene is TRBJ2-5, the V gene TRBV6-5; 9 bases agree with TRBD1. Germline CDR1 is MNHEY and CDR2 is SVGAGI. CDR3 length: 14 residues. The trim removed 6 bases at V and 4 bases at J, leaving 6 bases unmatched. CDR3 sequence (DNA): TGTGCCAGCAGCAGACGGGACAGGGCAGAGACCCAGTACTTC. Protein: CASSRRDRAETQYF.

The chain has TRBV7-8 and TRBJ2-1, with D hard to call. Trimming left V 1 base short and J 9 bases short, with 10 bases between. This CDR3 spans 13 amino acids. Germline V gene sequence: CDR1 SGHVS, CDR2 FQNEAQ. CDR3 sequence (DNA): TGTGCCAGCAGCTTAGTACAAGCTGGTGAGCAGTTCTTC. Translating gives CASSLVQAGEQFF.

This clone was detected a few times. Here the CDR3 reads CASSLGGGLYEQYV. Written as DNA, the CDR3 is TGTGCCAGCAGCTTAGGTGGGGGCCTCTACGAGCAGTACGTC. The V call is TRBV7-2, the J call TRBJ2-7; D possibly corresponds to TRBD1 (6 bases). CDR1 is SGHTA, CDR2 FQGNSA, per germline. The CDR3 totals 14 residues. Trimming pared 1 base from V and 3 bases from J, leaving 10 bases between.

The rearrangement links TRBV30 to TRBJ1-5; 11 nucleotides agree with TRBD1. Trimming cost V 3 bases and J 4 bases; bases outside gene matches: 8. The CDR3 runs 16 residues. Germline V gene data show CDR1 as GTSNPN and CDR2 as SVGIG (reference sequence). The CDR3 DNA follows: TGTGCCTGGAGGCCAAGGGACAGGGGGGGTAATCAGCCCCAGCATTTT. It translates to CAWRPRDRGGNQPQHF.

This chain uses TRBV18 with TRBJ2-2; D call uncertain. V was clipped by 3 bases and J by 0 bases, with 8 bases between them. The germline gives CDR1 KGHSH, CDR2 LQKENI. This CDR3 has 15 residues. CDR3 region: CASSPQAANTGELFF. The CDR3 nucleotides read TGTGCCAGCTCACCTCAGGCAGCGAACACCGGGGAGCTGTTTTTT.

The chain joins TRBV4-2 to TRBJ1-5; D gene uncertain. The V and J ends lost 6 bases and 1 base respectively, with 10 bases between them. The CDR3 length is 14 residues. Germline CDR1 LGHNA, CDR2 YNFKEQ. Written as DNA, the CDR3 is TGTGCCAGCAGTCAAATAGAGAGCAATCAGCCCCAGCATTTT. Its protein product is CASSQIESNQPQHF.

The V and J genes are TRBV11-3 and TRBJ2-2; a weak D match, TRBD2 (7 bases). Germline CDR1 reads SGHNT; CDR2 reads YENEEA. There are 15 residues in the CDR3. Trimming took 2 bases from V and 5 from J, leaving 12 bases between them. DNA for the CDR3: TGTGCCAGCAGCTTATCCGGGGGGCAAACCGGGGAGCTGTTTTTT. This sequence encodes CASSLSGGQTGELFF.

This sequence joins TRBV6-2 or TRBV6-3 and TRBJ1-6; no clear D. Per germline, CDR1 MNHEY and CDR2 SVGEGT. This CDR3 spans 13 amino acids. V shed 4 bases and J shed 7 bases, with 8 bases lying between them. In DNA, the CDR3 is TGTGCCAGCAGTTGGTCGGAAAATTCACCCCTCCACTTT. Encoded protein: CASSWSENSPLHF.

This clone has just a few counts. The chain is built from TRBV28 and TRBJ1-5; weak D call: TRBD1 (5 bases). The V end was cut by 8 bases, the J end by 7 bases, with 15 bases between. The CDR3 is 13 residues long. CDR1 MDHEN and CDR2 SYDVKM come from the germline V gene. DNA of the CDR3: TGTGCCAGCCGTTCGGGGGAGCGGCAGCCCCAGCATTTT. As protein: CASRSGERQPQHF.

This clone was counted a few times. The chain employs TRBV5-1 and TRBJ1-4; D may be TRBD1 (6 bases). This CDR3 comprises 17 residues. Germline CDR1 SGHRS, CDR2 YFSETQ. V was cut by 0 bases and J by 7 bases, with 19 bases left in between. The CDR3 bases are TGCGCCAGCAGCTTGGGAGTGGGACAAGCTGTGGGTGAAAAACTGTTTTTT. Protein: CASSLGVGQAVGEKLFF.

A few counts support this clone. V is TRBV6-5 and J is TRBJ2-2; D is perhaps TRBD2 (6 bases). Germline CDR1 is MNHEY and CDR2 is SVGAGI. The V gene lost 7 bases and the J gene lost 2 bases, with 11 bases spanning the gap. The length of the CDR3 is 14 residues. CDR3 sequence (DNA): TGTGCCAGCACACCGGGACTTAACACCGGGGAGCTGTTTTTT. Its protein is CASTPGLNTGELFF.

This clone was detected only once. CDR3 sequence reads: CASRPKVKGSNDTGELFF. Here the CDR3 DNA reads TGTGCCAGCAGACCCAAGGTTAAGGGGAGTAATGACACCGGGGAGCTGTTTTTT. The chain combines TRBV25-1 with TRBJ2-2; D is possibly TRBD1 or TRBD2 (5 bases each). Looked up from germline, CDR1 is MGHDK and CDR2 is SYGVNS. V was trimmed by 6 bases and J by 3 bases, leaving 23 bases between them. The CDR3 extends over 18 amino acids.

This rearrangement joins TRBV6-2 or TRBV6-3 to TRBJ1-1; D call uncertain. Germline-derived CDR1 and CDR2 are MNHEY and SVGEGT. Deletions cut 3 bases from V and 3 bases from J, with 14 bases between. The length of the CDR3 is 15 residues. CDR3 sequence (DNA): TGTGCCAGCAGTTATCTGATGGGCAAGGACACTGAAGCTTTCTTT. It yields the protein CASSYLMGKDTEAFF.

The gene calls are TRBV7-2 and TRBJ2-5, with D uncertain. V dropped 0 bases and J dropped 4 bases, with 9 bases sitting between them. Germline CDR1 reads SGHTA; CDR2 reads FQGNSA. The CDR3 has 14 residues. The CDR3 nucleotides read TGTGCCAGCAGCTTAGCGTACACCTCAGAGACCCAGTACTTC. Translation gives CASSLAYTSETQYF. The variable domain in full, completed from reference TRBV7-2 and TRBJ2-5, reads GAGVSQSPSNKVTEKGKDVELRCDPISGHTALYWYRQSLGQGLEFLIYFQGNSAPDKSGLPSDRFSAERTGGSVSTLTIQRTQQEDSAVYLCASSLAYTSETQYFGPGTRLLVL.

The chain employs TRBV18 and TRBJ2-6; D remains unclear. The germline CDR1 and CDR2 sequences are KGHSH and LQKENI. This CDR3 is built from 16 residues. Trimming took off 1 base at V and 0 bases at J, with 7 bases between the two ends. DNA for the CDR3: TGTGCCAGCTCACCACGGGATTCCTCTGGGGCCAACGTCCTGACTTTC. This encodes CASSPRDSSGANVLTF.

The V call is TRBV24-1, the J call TRBJ1-3; D unclear. Trimming removed 3 bases at V and 0 bases at J, with 5 bases between. The CDR3 length is 14 residues. Germline CDR1 is KGHDR and CDR2 is SFDVKD. CDR3: CATSDTTSGNTIYF. The CDR3 region has the DNA TGTGCCACCAGTGATACGACCTCTGGAAACACCATATATTTT.

The CDR3 DNA reads as TGTGCCAGCAGTCGGAAGGGGCAGCCCCAGCATTTT. Protein product: CASSRKGQPQHF. The chain uses TRBV6-5 and TRBJ1-5, with a tentative D call TRBD1 (5 bases). Trimming removed 5 bases from V and 7 bases from J, with 9 bases in between. From germline, CDR1 is MNHEY and CDR2 SVGAGI. The CDR3 extends over 12 amino acids.

The genes are TRBV5-1 and TRBJ1-3; no firm D call. The CDR3 covers 15 residues. V lost 0 bases to trimming and J lost 0 bases, with 7 bases between them. Germline V gene data show CDR1 as SGHRS and CDR2 as YFSETQ. The CDR3 loop reads CASSLAASSGNTIYF. In DNA, the CDR3 is TGCGCCAGCAGCTTGGCTGCGAGCTCTGGAAACACCATATATTTT.

This clone was detected a few times. The chain links TRBV29-1 to TRBJ2-1, with 7 bases matching TRBD1. The CDR3 extends over 15 amino acids. With 6 bases clipped from V and 4 bases from J, the junction kept 12 bases outside the gene matches. Germline CDR1 is SQVTM and CDR2 is ANQGSEA. The CDR3 spells CSVVGARDRYNEQFF. The CDR3 nucleotides are TGCAGCGTCGTCGGGGCCCGGGACAGATACAATGAGCAGTTCTTC.

Points on this clone: The same CDR3 can be traced to other DNA sequences in this sample. In DNA form, the CDR3 reads TGCGCCAGCAGCCGTACAGGGGAAGAGACCCAGTACTTC. It specifies CASSRTGEETQYF. V usage is TRBV5-1 and J usage is TRBJ2-5; 7 positions match TRBD1. The CDR3 covers 13 residues. In germline, CDR1 is SGHRS, CDR2 YFSETQ. V trimming: 4 bases; J trimming: 3 bases; junction bases outside the gene matches: 3.

The rearrangement uses TRBV9 and TRBJ1-2; a possible D gene is TRBD1 (5 bases). V lost 0 bases and J lost 4, with 10 bases in between. CDR3 size: 14 residues. Germline lookup yields CDR1 SGDLS and CDR2 YYNGEE. CDR3 protein: CASSVGGRGYGYTF. In DNA, the CDR3 is TGTGCCAGCAGCGTAGGGGGACGGGGCTATGGCTACACCTTC. Together with reference TRBV9 and TRBJ1-2, the CDR3 gives the full variable domain: DSGVTQTPKHLITATGQRVTLRCSPRSGDLSVYWYQQSLDQGLQFLIQYYNGEERAKGNILERFSAQQFPDLHSELNLSSLELGDSALYFCASSVGGRGYGYTFGSGTRLTVV.

The CDR3 loop is CASSLGPTGGNEKLFF. The CDR3 bases are TGTGCCAGCAGCTTGGGCCCGACAGGGGGAAACGAAAAACTGTTTTTT. V gene TRBV5-5 combines with J gene TRBJ1-4, with 9 positions matching TRBD1. The V segment lost 0 bases and the J segment 8 bases; nucleotides outside the gene matches: 8. From germline, CDR1 is SGHKS and CDR2 YYEKEE (reference sequence). CDR3 length: 16 amino acids. The full variable domain, its missing parts supplied by reference TRBV5-5 and TRBJ1-4, is DAGVTQSPTHLIKTRGQQVTLRCSPISGHKSVSWYQQVLGQGPQFIFQYYEKEERGRGNFPDRFSARQFPNYSSELNVNALLLGDSALYLCASSLGPTGGNEKLFFGSGTQLSVL.

The V call is TRBV10-3, the J call TRBJ1-4, with D unresolved. This CDR3 region has 14 residues. Germline values: CDR1 ENHRY, CDR2 SYGVKD. The V end was cut by 2 bases, the J end by 2 bases, with 6 bases between. The CDR3 coding sequence is TGTGCCATCAGTGAGGGGTTCACTAATGAAAAACTGTTTTTT. It yields the protein CAISEGFTNEKLFF.

The V gene is TRBV2, the J gene TRBJ1-3; D may be TRBD1 (6 bases). Germline V lookup: CDR1 SNHLY, CDR2 FYNNEI. V lost 8 bases and J 4 bases, leaving 15 bases between the germline ends. The CDR3 has 14 amino acids. CDR3 amino acids: CASGNRVGGNTIYF. The CDR3, as DNA: TGTGCCAGCGGAAACAGGGTCGGCGGAAACACCATATATTTT.

J is TRBJ1-6 and V is TRBV30; TRBD1 is a possible D gene (5 bases). Per germline, CDR1 GTSNPN and CDR2 SVGIG (reference sequence). Trimming cost V 0 bases and J 0 bases, with 21 bases left between them. The CDR3 runs 20 residues. CDR3 nucleotides: TGTGCCTGGAGTGTACGGGGGTATCCCCCCGCCAGCTCCTATAATTCACCCCTCCACTTT. This codes for CAWSVRGYPPASSYNSPLHF.

This rearrangement joins TRBV2 to TRBJ1-5, with a tentative D call TRBD1 (5 bases). Trimming left V 6 bases short and J 3 bases short, with 12 bases between. Germline lookup yields CDR1 SNHLY and CDR2 FYNNEI. CDR3 size: 14 residues. The CDR3 sequence: CASRLDSLNQPQHF. CDR3 coding DNA: TGTGCCAGCAGACTCGACAGCCTCAATCAGCCCCAGCATTTT.